Following are 8 T cell receptor beta chains from one sample sequenced in a study of blood T cells in healthy people across ages (dated by TCRdb to about 2015). Receptor libraries were prepared by 5' RACE. Sequencing relied on an Illumina HiSeq 2500. The second PCR ran for about 7 to 11 cycles and used a J-beta primer mix along with a sample-barcoded 5' primer. TCRdb ran its own pipeline on the public reads, namely fastp trimming at Q25 and MiXCR clone calling, and kept in-frame beta chains. Rows are unified per CDR3 protein, each entry keeping the most common DNA and genes. In this sample the table shows about 570,000 distinct CDR3 sequences, about 26% of which occur a single time. Over 3.5% of the sample goes to the ten largest clones. These records were also assigned to another study, of T cells of mothers and their children.

Sequencing was carried out using blood. The receptors come from a boy aged 2 to 10 in good health.

This chain joins TRBV9 and TRBJ2-5, with 14 bases identical to TRBD2. Losses at the gene ends were 3 bases for V and 5 bases for J; bases not matched to a gene: 3. The CDR3 consists of 15 residues. CDR1 and CDR2 (germline): SGDLS, YYNGEE. The chain's CDR3 is CASSGGLAGVETQYF. The CDR3 DNA reads TGTGCCAGCAGCGGGGGACTAGCGGGAGTTGAGACCCAGTACTTC.

This clonotype was seen many times. V usage is TRBV12-3 or TRBV12-4 and J usage is TRBJ2-5, with TRBD2 identical over 7 bases. The CDR3 covers 14 residues. V lost 5 bases and J lost 5; bases outside the gene matches: 8. CDR3 DNA: TGTGCCAGCAGTCCCAGCGGGGTCGGTGAGACCCAGTACTTC. Protein product: CASSPSGVGETQYF.

This clonotype has just a few counts. The J gene is TRBJ2-7, the V gene TRBV7-2; 10 bases fit TRBD1. CDR3 length: 16 amino acids. Germline loops: CDR1 SGHTA, CDR2 FQGNSA. V lost 4 bases, J lost 3 bases, and 9 bases stayed unmatched. CDR3 amino acids: CASSSLGDRGDYEQYF. The CDR3 nucleotides read TGTGCCAGCAGCTCCCTCGGGGACAGGGGAGACTACGAGCAGTACTTC. Complete variable domain (other parts from reference TRBV7-2 and TRBJ2-7): GAGVSQSPSNKVTEKGKDVELRCDPISGHTALYWYRQSLGQGLEFLIYFQGNSAPDKSGLPSDRFSAERTGGSVSTLTIQRTQQEDSAVYLCASSSLGDRGDYEQYFGPGTRLTVT.

V gene TRBV6-1 combines with J gene TRBJ2-1, with 9 bases lining up with TRBD2. The CDR3 runs to 15 residues. V lost 10 bases and J lost 2; bases outside the gene matches: 9. Germline V gene data show CDR1 as MNHNS and CDR2 as SASEGT. The DNA for the CDR3 is TGTGCCACCGATATAGCGGGAGCGGCCTACAATGAGCAGTTCTTC. Translating it yields CATDIAGAAYNEQFF.

This clonotype was recorded a few times. The rearrangement joins TRBV2 to TRBJ2-1, with 12 bases aligning to TRBD2. Germline V gene data show CDR1 as SNHLY and CDR2 as FYNNEI. The CDR3 consists of 16 residues. With V trimmed by 8 bases and J by 7 bases, 12 bases remained unmatched. This CDR3 reads CASQQGLAGPENEQFF. The CDR3, as DNA: TGTGCCAGCCAACAAGGACTAGCGGGACCCGAAAATGAGCAGTTCTTC.

CDR3 region: CASSGKDWDTEAFF. DNA for the CDR3: TGTGCCAGCAGTGGCAAAGACTGGGACACTGAAGCTTTCTTT. This rearrangement joins TRBV6-1 to TRBJ1-1; D gene uncertain. Germline values: CDR1 MNHNS, CDR2 SASEGT. V lost 4 bases to trimming and J lost 3 bases, with 12 bases between them. The CDR3 consists of 14 residues.

This clonotype was found a few times. The rearrangement joins TRBV6-5 to TRBJ1-2, with TRBD1 matching over 7 bases. This CDR3 is 15 amino acids long. Germline trimming cut 2 bases from V and 8 bases from J; bases unmatched to any gene: 11. Per germline, CDR1 MNHEY and CDR2 SVGAGI. The CDR3 here is CASSYGPRGSRGYTF. CDR3 DNA: TGTGCCAGCAGTTACGGGCCCAGGGGGAGTAGAGGCTACACCTTC.

This clonotype was recorded a few times. The chain recombines TRBV6-5 with TRBJ2-1, with 8 bases fitting TRBD2. CDR1 MNHEY and CDR2 SVGAGI come from the germline V gene. After removal of 0 bases from V and 2 bases from J, the junction contained 12 bases not matched to a gene. The CDR3 contains 19 residues. CDR3 sequence: CASSYSSGTGAGAYNEQFF. For the CDR3, the DNA is TGTGCCAGCAGTTACTCGAGTGGGACCGGAGCGGGAGCCTACAATGAGCAGTTCTTC.